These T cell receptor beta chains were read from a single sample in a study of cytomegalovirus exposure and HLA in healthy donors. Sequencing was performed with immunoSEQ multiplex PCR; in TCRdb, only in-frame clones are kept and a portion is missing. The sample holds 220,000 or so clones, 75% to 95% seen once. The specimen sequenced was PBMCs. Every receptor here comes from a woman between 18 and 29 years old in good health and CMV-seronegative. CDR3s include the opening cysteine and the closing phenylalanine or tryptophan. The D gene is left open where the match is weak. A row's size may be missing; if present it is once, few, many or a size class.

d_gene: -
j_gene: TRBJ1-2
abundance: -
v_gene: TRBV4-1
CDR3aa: CASSQDPGPGVNYGYTF
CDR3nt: TGCGCCAGCAGCCAAGACCCTGGTCCAGGGGTTAACTATGGCTACACCTTC

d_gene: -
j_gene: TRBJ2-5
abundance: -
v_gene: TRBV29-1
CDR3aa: CSVEDFVTTGDISFQETQYF
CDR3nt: TGCAGCGTTGAAGATTTCGTAACGACGGGAGATATATCTTTTCAAGAGACCCAGTACTTC

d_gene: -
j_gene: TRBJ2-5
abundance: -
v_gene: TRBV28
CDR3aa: CASSFTGDRETQYF
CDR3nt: TGTGCCAGCAGTTTTACGGGGGACCGAGAGACCCAGTACTTC

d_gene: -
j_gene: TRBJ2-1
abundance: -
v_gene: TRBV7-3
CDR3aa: CASSLTSIASQFF
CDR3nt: TGTGCCAGCAGCCTGACTAGTATCGCGTCACAGTTCTTC

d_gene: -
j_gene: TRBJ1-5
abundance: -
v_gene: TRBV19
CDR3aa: CASSMRTPSNQPQHF
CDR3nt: TGTGCCAGTAGTATGCGGACACCTAGCAATCAGCCCCAGCATTTT

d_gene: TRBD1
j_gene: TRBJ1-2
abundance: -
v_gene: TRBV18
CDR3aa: CASSPDRSDYGYTF
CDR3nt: TGTGCCAGCTCACCGGACAGGTCGGACTATGGCTACACCTTC

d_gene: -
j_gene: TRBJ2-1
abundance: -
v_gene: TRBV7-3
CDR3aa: CASSLALSHTNNEQFF
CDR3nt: TGTGCCAGCAGCTTAGCTCTCAGTCATACCAACAATGAGCAGTTCTTC

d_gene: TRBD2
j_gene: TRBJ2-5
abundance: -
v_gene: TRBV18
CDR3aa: CASSRSGSGETQYF
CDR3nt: TGTGCCAGCTCACGTAGCGGGAGTGGTGAGACCCAGTACTTC

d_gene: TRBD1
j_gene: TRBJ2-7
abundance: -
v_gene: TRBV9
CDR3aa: CASSVGQRGSGGSYEQYF
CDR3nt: TGTGCCAGCAGCGTAGGCCAGAGGGGGTCAGGGGGCTCCTACGAGCAGTACTTC

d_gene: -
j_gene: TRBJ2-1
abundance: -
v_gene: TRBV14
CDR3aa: CASSLRPGHLREQFF
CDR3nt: TGTGCCAGCAGCCTTCGCCCGGGACACCTTAGAGAGCAGTTCTTC

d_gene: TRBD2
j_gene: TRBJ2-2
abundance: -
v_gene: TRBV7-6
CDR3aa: CATQTSGRARLPGELFF
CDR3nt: TGTGCCACCCAGACTAGCGGGAGGGCTCGTCTGCCCGGGGAGCTGTTTTTT

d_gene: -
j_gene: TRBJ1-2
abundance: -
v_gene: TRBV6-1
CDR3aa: CASSEYPRAGGYTF
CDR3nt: TGTGCCAGCAGTGAATACCCCCGGGCGGGTGGCTACACCTTC

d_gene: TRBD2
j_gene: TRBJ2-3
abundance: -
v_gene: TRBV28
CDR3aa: CASSIMTSGRDTQYF
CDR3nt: TGTGCCAGCAGTATAATGACTAGCGGGAGAGATACGCAGTATTTT

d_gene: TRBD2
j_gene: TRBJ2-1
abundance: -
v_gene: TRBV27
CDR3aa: CASSLLGGGYNEQFF
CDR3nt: TGTGCCAGCAGTTTATTGGGCGGGGGCTACAATGAGCAGTTCTTC

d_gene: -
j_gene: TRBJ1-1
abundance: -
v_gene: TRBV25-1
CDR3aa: CASRFGHSPNTEAFF
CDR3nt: TGTGCCAGCAGGTTTGGACACAGCCCGAACACTGAAGCTTTCTTT

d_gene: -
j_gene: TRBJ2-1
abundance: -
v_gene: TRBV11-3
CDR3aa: CASSNLANEQFF
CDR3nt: TGTGCCAGCAGCAACCTAGCGAATGAGCAGTTCTTC

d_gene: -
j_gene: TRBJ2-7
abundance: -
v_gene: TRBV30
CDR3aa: CAWSGAPPYEQYF
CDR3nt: TGTGCCTGGAGTGGAGCGCCCCCCTACGAGCAGTACTTC

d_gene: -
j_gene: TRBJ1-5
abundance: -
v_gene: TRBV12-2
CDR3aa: CASRLDRVGNQPQHF
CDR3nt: TGTGCAAGTCGCTTGGACAGGGTGGGCAATCAGCCCCAGCATTTT

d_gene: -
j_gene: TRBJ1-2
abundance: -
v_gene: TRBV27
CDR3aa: CASDPVGGSFYGYTF
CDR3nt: TGTGCCAGCGATCCGGTGGGGGGGAGTTTCTATGGCTACACCTTC

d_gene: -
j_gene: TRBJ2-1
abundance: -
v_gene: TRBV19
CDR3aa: CASSIDLLANGLNEQFF
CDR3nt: TGTGCCAGTAGTATAGACCTCCTAGCTAACGGTTTAAATGAGCAGTTCTTC

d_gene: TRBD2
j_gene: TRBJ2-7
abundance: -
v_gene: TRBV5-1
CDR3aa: CASSISGGYSYEQYF
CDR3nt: TGCGCCAGCAGTATATCGGGAGGATACTCCTACGAGCAGTACTTC

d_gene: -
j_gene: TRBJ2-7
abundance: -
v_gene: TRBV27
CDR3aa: CASSWSASSYEQYF
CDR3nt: TGTGCCAGCAGTTGGAGCGCTAGCTCCTACGAGCAGTACTTC

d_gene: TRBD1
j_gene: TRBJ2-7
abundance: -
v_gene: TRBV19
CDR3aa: CASSSTGGSYEQYF
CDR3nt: TGTGCCAGTAGTTCGACAGGGGGATCCTACGAGCAGTACTTC

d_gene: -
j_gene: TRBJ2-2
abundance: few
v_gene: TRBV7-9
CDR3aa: CASSLEGKRVYTGELFF
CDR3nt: TGTGCCAGCAGCTTGGAGGGGAAGCGGGTCTACACCGGGGAGCTGTTTTTT

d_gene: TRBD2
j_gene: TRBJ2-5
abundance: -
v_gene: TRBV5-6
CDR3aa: CASSSSHSGRAGEETQYF
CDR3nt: TGTGCCAGCAGCAGTTCACATAGCGGGAGGGCCGGGGAGGAGACCCAGTACTTC

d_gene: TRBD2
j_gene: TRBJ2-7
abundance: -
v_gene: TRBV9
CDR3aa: CASSVGPASGGAGAYEQYF
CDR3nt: TGTGCCAGCAGCGTAGGGCCCGCTAGCGGGGGGGCGGGGGCCTACGAGCAGTACTTC

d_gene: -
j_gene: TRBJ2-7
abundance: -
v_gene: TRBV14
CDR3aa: CASSHWGGPYEQYF
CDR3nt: TGTGCCAGCAGCCACTGGGGAGGACCCTACGAGCAGTACTTC

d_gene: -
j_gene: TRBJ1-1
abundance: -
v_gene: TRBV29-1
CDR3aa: CSAGRTEAFF
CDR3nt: TGCAGCGCGGGTCGGACTGAAGCTTTCTTT

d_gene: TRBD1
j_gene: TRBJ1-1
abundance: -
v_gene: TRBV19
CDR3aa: CASSKGARTEAFF
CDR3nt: TGTGCCAGTAGTAAGGGGGCGCGAACTGAAGCTTTCTTT

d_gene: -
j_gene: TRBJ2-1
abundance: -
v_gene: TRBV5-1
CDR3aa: CASSFIAGTYNEQFF
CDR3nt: TGCGCCAGCAGCTTTATAGCAGGGACCTACAATGAGCAGTTCTTC

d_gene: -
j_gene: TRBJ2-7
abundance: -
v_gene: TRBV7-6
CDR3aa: CASSLGQPTLGEQYF
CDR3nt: TGTGCCAGCAGCTTAGGACAGCCTACCTTGGGGGAGCAGTACTTC

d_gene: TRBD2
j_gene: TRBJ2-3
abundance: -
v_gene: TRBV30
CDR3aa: CAWTSGSYADTQYF
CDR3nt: TGTGCCTGGACTAGCGGGAGTTATGCAGATACGCAGTATTTT

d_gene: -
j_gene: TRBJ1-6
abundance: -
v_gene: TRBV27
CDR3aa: CASSFGRAGSPLHF
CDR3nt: TGTGCCAGCAGTTTCGGCAGGGCCGGCTCACCCCTCCACTTT

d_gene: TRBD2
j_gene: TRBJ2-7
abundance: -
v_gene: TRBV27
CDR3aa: CASSFLAGVIHEQYF
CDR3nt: TGTGCCAGCAGTTTTCTAGCGGGAGTAATTCACGAGCAGTACTTC

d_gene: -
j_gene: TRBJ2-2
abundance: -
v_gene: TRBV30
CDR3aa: CAINSGANTGELFF
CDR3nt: TGTGCCATTAACAGCGGCGCGAACACCGGGGAGCTGTTTTTT

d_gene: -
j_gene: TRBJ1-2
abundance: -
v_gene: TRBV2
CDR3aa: CASSEARVGGGYTF
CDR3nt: TGTGCCAGCAGTGAAGCGCGCGTCGGCGGTGGCTACACCTTC

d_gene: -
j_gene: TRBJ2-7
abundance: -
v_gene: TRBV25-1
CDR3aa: CASSAPTAREQYF
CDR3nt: TGTGCCAGCAGTGCACCAACAGCTCGCGAGCAGTACTTC

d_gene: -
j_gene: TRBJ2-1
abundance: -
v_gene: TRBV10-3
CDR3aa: CATEKASAFKFDNEQFF
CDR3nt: TGTGCCACCGAGAAGGCTAGCGCATTCAAATTCGACAATGAGCAGTTCTTC

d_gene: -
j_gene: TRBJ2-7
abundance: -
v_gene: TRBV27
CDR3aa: CASSNLGLLGYEQYF
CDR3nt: TGTGCCAGCAGCAACCTAGGACTCTTGGGATACGAGCAGTACTTC

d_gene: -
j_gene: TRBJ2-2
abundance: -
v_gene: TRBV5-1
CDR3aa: CASSAGGQVTGELFF
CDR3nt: TGCGCCAGCAGCGCGGGTGGCCAGGTCACCGGGGAGCTGTTTTTT

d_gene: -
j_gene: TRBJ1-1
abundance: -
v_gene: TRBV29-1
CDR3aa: CSVVSQEAFF
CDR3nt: TGCAGCGTTGTCTCGCAGGAAGCTTTCTTT

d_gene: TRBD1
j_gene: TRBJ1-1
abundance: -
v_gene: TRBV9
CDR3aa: CASSVGMAGTGASITEAFF
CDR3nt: TGTGCCAGCAGCGTAGGAATGGCTGGGACAGGGGCGAGTATAACTGAAGCTTTCTTT

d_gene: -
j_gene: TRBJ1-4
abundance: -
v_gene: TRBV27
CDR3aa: CASNPRGSTNEKLFF
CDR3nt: TGTGCCAGCAATCCTAGGGGAAGTACTAATGAAAAACTGTTTTTT

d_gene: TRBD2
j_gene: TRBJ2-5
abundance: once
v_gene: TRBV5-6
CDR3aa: CASSGRLAGLQETQYF
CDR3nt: TGTGCCAGCAGCGGGAGGCTAGCGGGCCTCCAAGAGACCCAGTACTTC

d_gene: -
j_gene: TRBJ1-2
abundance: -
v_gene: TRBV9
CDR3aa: CASSVVTGYGYTF
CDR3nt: TGTGCCAGCAGCGTAGTAACAGGGTATGGCTACACCTTC

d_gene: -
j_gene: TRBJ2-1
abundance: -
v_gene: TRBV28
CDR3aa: CASSKRAGRLRNEQFF
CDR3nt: TGTGCCAGCAGTAAGCGAGCGGGCCGGTTGCGGAATGAGCAGTTCTTC

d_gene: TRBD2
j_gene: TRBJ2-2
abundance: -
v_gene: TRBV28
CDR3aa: CASHQGGVPGELFF
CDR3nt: TGTGCCAGCCACCAGGGAGGGGTCCCCGGGGAGCTGTTTTTT

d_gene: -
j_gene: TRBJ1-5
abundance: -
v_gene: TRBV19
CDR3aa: CASSMGNSNQPQHF
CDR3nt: TGTGCCAGTAGTATGGGCAACTCTAATCAGCCCCAGCATTTT

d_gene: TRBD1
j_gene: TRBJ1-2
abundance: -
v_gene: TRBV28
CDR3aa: CASSLDRGRLFASYTF
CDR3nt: TGTGCCAGCAGTCTGGACAGGGGACGCCTTTTTGCATCCTACACCTTC

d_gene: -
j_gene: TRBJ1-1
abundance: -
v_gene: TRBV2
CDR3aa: CASSAFLIGSEAFF
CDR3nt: TGTGCCAGCAGTGCGTTCCTTATTGGCTCTGAAGCTTTCTTT

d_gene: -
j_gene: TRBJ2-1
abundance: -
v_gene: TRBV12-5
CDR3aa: CASGLRGESSYNEQFF
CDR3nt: TGTGCTAGTGGTTTGCGCGGTGAGAGCTCCTACAATGAGCAGTTCTTC

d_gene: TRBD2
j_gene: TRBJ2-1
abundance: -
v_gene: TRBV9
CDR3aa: CASSVGVAGVGEQFF
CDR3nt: TGTGCCAGCAGCGTAGGGGTAGCGGGAGTTGGTGAGCAGTTCTTC

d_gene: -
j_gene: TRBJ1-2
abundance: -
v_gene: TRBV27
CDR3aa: CASSFDRSYGYTF
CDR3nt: TGTGCCAGCAGTTTCGACAGGAGCTATGGCTACACCTTC

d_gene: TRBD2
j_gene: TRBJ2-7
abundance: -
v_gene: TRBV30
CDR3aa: CAWSPGLANEQYF
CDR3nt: TGTGCCTGGAGTCCGGGACTAGCAAACGAGCAGTACTTC

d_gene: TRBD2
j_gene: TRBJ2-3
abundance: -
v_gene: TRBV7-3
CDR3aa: CASSFETSPDTQYF
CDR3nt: TGTGCCAGCAGCTTTGAGACTAGCCCAGATACGCAGTATTTT

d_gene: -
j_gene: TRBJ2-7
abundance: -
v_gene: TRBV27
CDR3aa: CASRWAATYEQYF
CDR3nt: TGTGCCAGCCGCTGGGCAGCTACCTACGAGCAGTACTTC

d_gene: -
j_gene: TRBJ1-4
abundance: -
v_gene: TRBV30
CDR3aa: CAWSQGPIEKLFF
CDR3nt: TGTGCCTGGAGTCAGGGGCCTATTGAAAAACTGTTTTTT